Listed here are 24 T cell receptor beta chains from one sample, sequenced in a study of T cell clonality in common variable immunodeficiency. Study conclusions and caveats: Common variable immunodeficiency TCR beta sequences reportedly had fewer deletions and N-nucleotide insertions.

What these receptors recognize is not known. The assay was immunoSEQ multiplex PCR, and TCRdb's table has in-frame clones only and misses some. The sample shows tens of thousands of clones, no singletons; the ten largest hold around 7%. Sequencing was performed on peripheral blood mononuclear cells. The receptors originated from a human donor with common variable immunodeficiency.

At least ten counts were recorded for this clone. The read is 3 residues too short to cover the CDR3 end, so that end is filled in from the germline J gene. This rearrangement joins TRBV7-2 to TRBJ1-5; D gene uncertain. With 4 bases removed from V and 4 bases from J, the gap between germline ends came to 11 bases. This CDR3 spans 14 amino acids. Germline assignment: CDR1 SGHTA and CDR2 FQGNSA. CDR3 DNA, as far as it was read: TGTGCCAGCAGCTCAAGCCCGATGAATCAGCCC. It encodes CASSSSPMNQP. The full CDR3 sequence reads CASSSSPMNQPQHF.

The CDR3 DNA, read in part, is TGTGCCAGCAGCGTACTAGCGGGAGGGCCCTACGAG. The encoded protein is CASSVLAGGPYE. The full-length CDR3 reads as CASSVLAGGPYEQYF. V and J are TRBV11-2 and TRBJ2-7; 13 bases are shared with TRBD2. Read coverage stops 3 residues before the CDR3 terminus; the germline J gene supplies the remainder. Per the germline V gene, CDR1 is SGHAT and CDR2 is FQNNGV. Germline trimming cut 5 bases from V and 2 bases from J; bases unmatched to any gene: 3. This CDR3 comprises 15 residues.

This clone was seen a handful of times. The observed sequence ends 3 residues before the CDR3 terminus, with the missing tail filled in from the germline J gene. The rearrangement joins TRBV7-8 to TRBJ2-1, with 8 bases aligning to TRBD2. V dropped 5 bases and J dropped 7; count of bases not matched to a gene: 10. The CDR3 spans 15 residues. The germline V gene has CDR1 SGHVS and CDR2 FQNEAQ. The covered CDR3 bases are TGTGCCAGCAGCGTTACTAGCGGAGGGGATAATGAG. It yields the protein CASSVTSGGDNE. The CDR3 in full is CASSVTSGGDNEQFF.

This clone was seen a handful of times. A read error likely explains this, since a far larger clone differs by one base. With the read ending 3 residues before the CDR3 end, the germline J gene is used to fill in that end. The rearrangement joins TRBV20-1 to TRBJ1-5, with D possibly matching TRBD1 (6 bases). Germline values: CDR1 DFQATT, CDR2 SNEGSKA (reference sequence). V lost 3 bases, J lost 2 bases, and 23 bases lay in between. CDR3 length: 18 amino acids. CDR3 DNA, as far as it was read: TGCAGTGCTAGCGTAGGCGGCAGGGGAGTATTCGGCAATCAGCCC. Its translation: CSASVGGRGVFGNQP. Given in full, the CDR3 is CSASVGGRGVFGNQPQHF.

This clone was counted ten times or more. Sequencing ends 3 residues short of the CDR3 end; the germline J gene provides the rest. The chain is built from TRBV7-3 and TRBJ2-1, with TRBD1 matching over 8 bases. This CDR3 region has 13 residues. Trimming at V came to 1 base and at J to 9 bases, leaving 2 bases not matched to a gene. The germline V gene has CDR1 SGHTA and CDR2 FQGTGA. The DNA read from the CDR3 is TGTGCCAGCAGCTTAAGGACAGGGAGTGAG. This encodes CASSLRTGSE. In full, the CDR3 reads CASSLRTGSEQFF.

This clone was recorded a few times. The read falls 3 residues short of the CDR3 end, and the missing part is taken from the germline J gene. This rearrangement joins TRBV18 to TRBJ1-2, with D perhaps matching TRBD1 (6 bases). V was shortened by 6 bases and J by 6 bases, with 17 bases between the two germline ends. The CDR3 loop spans 14 amino acids. Germline CDR1 and CDR2: KGHSH and LQKENI. Incomplete CDR3 DNA: TGTGCCAGCTCCCCCCATGGGGGCTGGGATGGC. Translation: CASSPHGGWDG. The CDR3, in full, reads CASSPHGGWDGYTF.

This clone was seen ten or more times. CDR3 DNA (partial): TGTGCCAGTAGTCTGCGGACAGGGAACTATGGC. As protein: CASSLRTGNYG. The CDR3 in its entirety is CASSLRTGNYGYTF. The gene calls are TRBV19 and TRBJ1-2; 8 bases fit TRBD1. From the germline J gene comes the end of the CDR3, since the read stops 3 residues before it. Germline assignment: CDR1 LNHDA and CDR2 SQIVND (reference sequence). This CDR3 has 14 amino acids. V lost 5 bases, J lost 2 bases, and 4 bases stayed unmatched.

A note on this clone: Read data end 3 residues before the CDR3 end; the end is taken from the germline J gene. The chain employs TRBV7-6 and TRBJ2-1, with 8 bases fitting TRBD2. V gave up 5 bases and J gave up 5 bases; unmatched junction bases: 5. This CDR3 region has 14 residues. Germline V lookup: CDR1 SGHVS, CDR2 FNYEAQ. The CDR3 here is CASSRLAGNNEQFF. The covered CDR3 bases are TGTGCCAGCAGCCGATTAGCGGGGAACAATGAG. The variable domain in full, with the rest retrieved from reference TRBV7-6 and TRBJ2-1, is GAGVSQSPRYKVTKRGQDVALRCDPISGHVSLYWYRQALGQGPEFLTYFNYEAQQDKSGLPNDRFSAERPEGSISTLTIQRTEQRDSAMYRCASSRLAGNNEQFFGPGTRLTVL.

The CDR3 sequence is CASSHYTPSSYEQYF. The CDR3 bases that were read are TGTGCCAGCAGCCACTACACCCCCAGCTCCTACGAG. The chain couples TRBV7-3 to TRBJ2-7; D is undetermined. The sequence runs out 3 residues before the end of the CDR3; the remainder is reconstructed from the germline J gene. The CDR3 runs to 15 residues. The germline V and J ends were trimmed by 5 bases and 0 bases, with 14 bases remaining between them. Germline CDR1 and CDR2: SGHTA and FQGTGA.

This clone was recorded a few times. The read terminates 3 residues ahead of where the CDR3 ends, so the germline J gene completes it. The chain employs TRBV7-2 and TRBJ2-7; perhaps D is TRBD1 or TRBD2 (7 bases each). CDR1 and CDR2 from the germline V gene are SGHTA and FQGNSA. The CDR3 runs to 15 residues. V lost 5 bases and J 4 bases, leaving 18 bases between the germline ends. The sequenced CDR3 bases are TGTGCCAGCAGCCCTAATGGGAGGGGGCCATACGAG. Residues: CASSPNGRGPYE. The CDR3 in full is CASSPNGRGPYEQYF. Full variable domain (outside the CDR3, taken from reference TRBV7-2 and TRBJ2-7): GAGVSQSPSNKVTEKGKDVELRCDPISGHTALYWYRQSLGQGLEFLIYFQGNSAPDKSGLPSDRFSAERTGGSVSTLTIQRTQQEDSAVYLCASSPNGRGPYEQYFGPGTRLTVT.

With regard to this clone: The read stops 3 residues short of the end of the CDR3; the missing end is completed from the germline J gene. The chain uses TRBV2 and TRBJ1-1; no clear D. V lost 6 bases and J 1 base, leaving 12 bases between the germline ends. The CDR3 runs 14 residues. CDR1 SNHLY and CDR2 FYNNEI come from the germline V gene. The covered CDR3 bases are TGTGCCAGCAGCCGACAACGGGGGAACACTGAA. Protein product: CASSRQRGNTE. The complete CDR3 reads CASSRQRGNTEAFF.

This clone was seen repeatedly, ten times or more. The read gets to within 3 residues of the CDR3 end, and the germline J gene fills in the rest. The chain employs TRBV29-1 and TRBJ2-1, with unresolved D. The V end was cut by 6 bases, the J end by 8 bases, with 23 bases between. CDR1 SQVTM and CDR2 ANQGSEA come from the germline V gene. This CDR3 spans 15 amino acids. This CDR3 reads CSVVLEIGFTDEQFF. The CDR3 DNA, read in part, is TGCAGCGTGGTCCTCGAGATAGGATTTACAGATGAG.

A few counts support this clone. The CDR3 goes on 3 residues after the read ends, and that part is filled in from the germline J gene. The J gene is TRBJ1-3, the V gene TRBV18, with TRBD1 as a possible D gene (5 bases). The CDR3 spans 16 residues. V was shortened by 2 bases and J by 4 bases, with 15 bases between the two germline ends. Germline values: CDR1 KGHSH, CDR2 LQKENI. CDR3 loop: CASSPRGGEAGNTIYF. The part of the CDR3 DNA that was read is TGTGCCAGCTCACCAAGGGGAGGGGAGGCGGGAAACACC.

Remarks on this clone: The CDR3 is cut off 3 residues early in the read; its end comes from the germline J gene. V and J are TRBV5-6 and TRBJ2-5; no clear D gene. V lost 2 bases and J 1 base, leaving 9 bases between the germline ends. This CDR3 is built from 14 residues. Germline assignment: CDR1 SGHDT and CDR2 YYEEEE. CDR3 sequence reads: CASSLGRRQETQYF. The CDR3 bases that were read are TGTGCCAGCAGCTTAGGCAGGCGCCAAGAGACC.

The table lists this clone with many counts. The missing CDR3 end, 3 residues past where the read stops, is filled in from the germline J gene. The chain carries TRBV7-2 and TRBJ2-2; maybe TRBD1 (6 bases). The germline CDR1 and CDR2 sequences are SGHTA and FQGNSA. Deletions cut 11 bases from V and 7 bases from J, with 17 bases between. The CDR3 is 13 amino acids. The sequenced part of the CDR3 DNA is TGTGCCGTCAACAGGGAGTTGGGCGGGGAG. This gives the protein CAVNRELGGE. The whole CDR3 region reads CAVNRELGGELFF.

In this sample, this clone turned up many times. From the germline J gene comes the end of the CDR3, since the read stops 3 residues before it. The chain combines TRBV20-1 with TRBJ2-2, with a tentative D call TRBD1 (6 bases). The V end was cut by 6 bases, the J end by 0 bases, with 17 bases between. The CDR3 covers 16 residues. Germline V gene sequence: CDR1 DFQATT, CDR2 SNEGSKA (reference sequence). CDR3 sequence: CSAITQGNTNTGELFF. The sequenced part of the CDR3 DNA is TGCAGTGCCATAACACAGGGTAATACGAACACCGGGGAG.

In its sample, this clone was seen a few times. The read gets to within 3 residues of the CDR3 end, and the germline J gene fills in the rest. The chain joins TRBV5-6 to TRBJ1-3; tentatively, D is TRBD1 (6 bases). The CDR3 sequence is 13 residues long. Germline CDR1 SGHDT, CDR2 YYEEEE. V lost 4 bases, J lost 8 bases, and 13 bases lay in between. The CDR3 reads CASSPGRGYTIYF. The part of the CDR3 DNA that was read is TGTGCCAGCAGCCCGGGCAGGGGTTACACC.

CDR3 loop: CSARDGDYGYTF. Partial CDR3 DNA: TGCAGTGCTAGAGACGGGGATTATGGC. The J gene is TRBJ1-2, the V gene TRBV20-1; no definite D call. Read data end 3 residues before the CDR3 end; the end is taken from the germline J gene. Trimming pared 0 bases from V and 5 bases from J, leaving 7 bases between. Germline values: CDR1 DFQATT, CDR2 SNEGSKA (reference sequence). The CDR3 runs to 12 residues.

This clone occurred many times. The read finishes 3 residues shy of the CDR3 end, and the germline J gene is used to complete it. This chain joins TRBV5-1 and TRBJ1-6, with D possibly matching TRBD1 (5 bases). This CDR3 is built from 15 residues. Trimming stripped 5 bases from V and 0 bases from J, with 9 bases between. Germline V lookup: CDR1 SGHRS, CDR2 YFSETQ. The sequenced part of the CDR3 DNA is TGCGCCAGCAGGACAGAGAGCTCCTATAATTCACCC. It specifies CASRTESSYNSP. In full, the CDR3 reads CASRTESSYNSPLHF.

This clone occurred many times. The observed sequence ends 3 residues before the CDR3 terminus, with the missing tail filled in from the germline J gene. V usage is TRBV7-2 and J usage is TRBJ2-7; D is undetermined. The V end lost 2 bases, the J end lost 6 bases, and 5 bases lay between the germline ends. This CDR3 has 11 amino acids. Germline lookup yields CDR1 SGHTA and CDR2 FQGNSA. The covered CDR3 bases are TGTGCCAGCAGCTTATCATCCGAG. It specifies CASSLSSE. From start to end, the CDR3 is CASSLSSEQYF.

This clone was observed a few times. The CDR3 is cut off 3 residues early in the read; its end comes from the germline J gene. The chain employs TRBV7-2 and TRBJ2-3, with a weak D call TRBD2 (6 bases). V lost 4 bases, J lost 6 bases, and 14 bases lay in between. The CDR3 is 14 residues long. In germline, CDR1 is SGHTA, CDR2 FQGNSA. The sequenced CDR3 bases are TGTGCCAGCAGCTCCCGAAGAGGAGGGGATACG. This encodes CASSSRRGGDT. The CDR3 in its entirety is CASSSRRGGDTQYF.

The table lists this clone with many counts. The read comes to an end 3 residues before the CDR3 does, leaving the germline J gene to fill in the end. This chain uses TRBV19 with TRBJ2-7; the D gene is possibly TRBD1 (5 bases). Germline V gene lookup returns CDR1 LNHDA and CDR2 SQIVND (reference sequence). This CDR3 spans 14 amino acids. V was clipped by 2 bases and J by 0 bases, with 8 bases between them. This CDR3 is CASSIYRGSYEQYF. CDR3 bases read: TGTGCCAGTAGTATATATAGGGGCTCCTACGAG.

This clone was observed a handful of times. The read halts 3 residues ahead of the CDR3 end, with the missing end drawn from the germline J gene. This chain joins TRBV20-1 and TRBJ2-7; 8 nucleotides align to TRBD2. Trimming removed 2 bases from V and 3 bases from J; junction bases left unmatched: 6. Germline lookup yields CDR1 DFQATT and CDR2 SNEGSKA (reference sequence). This CDR3 spans 14 amino acids. CDR3 bases read: TGCAGTGCTAGACGAGCGGGAGAGGTCTACGAG. As protein: CSARRAGEVYE. The full CDR3 reads CSARRAGEVYEQYF.

This clone was seen many times. The CDR3 goes on 3 residues after the read ends, and that part is filled in from the germline J gene. The chain carries TRBV19 and TRBJ2-3; possible D gene TRBD2, 6 bases. Germline CDR1 and CDR2: LNHDA and SQIVND (reference sequence). The CDR3 length is 14 residues. Trimming took 6 bases from V and 1 from J, leaving 11 bases between them. The sequenced part of the CDR3 DNA is TGTGCCAGTAGGGTACCTAGCGGCACAGATACG. This gives the protein CASRVPSGTDT. The entire CDR3 protein is CASRVPSGTDTQYF.